This T cell receptor (beta chain) is drawn from a study of cytomegalovirus exposure and HLA in healthy donors. Trimming cost V 3 bases and J 3 bases; bases outside gene matches: 4. Germline V gene data show CDR1 as SEHNR and CDR2 as FQNEAQ (reference sequence). The CDR3 totals 14 residues. Profiled with immunoSEQ multiplex PCR; TCRdb holds only in-frame clones, not every one. The repertoire holds more than 95,000 clones, with around 94% as singletons. This receptor was obtained from a woman under 30 in good health and CMV-seronegative. V gene TRBV7-9 combines with J gene TRBJ2-7; 8 nucleotides agree with TRBD1. Sequenced: PBMCs. CDR3 amino acids: CASSLPGTGYEQYF. The CDR3 region has the DNA TGTGCCAGCAGCTTGCCCGGGACAGGCTACGAGCAGTACTTC.